This is a list of T cell receptor beta chains from one sample in a study of T cells in Graves' hyperthyroidism and ophthalmopathy. From the multiplex PCR reads, TCRdb called clonotypes with MiXCR, one entry per CDR3 protein. The table has nearly 600,000 distinct CDR3 sequences, around 14% seen once; the top ten hold approximately 6.4%. The sequenced sample was blood. The receptor set was obtained from a young woman with Graves' ophthalmopathy. The CDR3 runs from the conserved cysteine through the conserved F or W. The D gene is left open where the match is weak. Rows give clone size only sometimes, using once, few, many, or a class for an expanded clone.

clone_size	d_call	j_call	v_call	cdr3_aa	cdr3_nt
few	TRBD1	TRBJ1-2	TRBV27	CASRMTGSVNYGYTF	TGTGCCAGCAGAATGACAGGGAGCGTGAACTATGGCTACACCTTC
many	-	TRBJ1-4	TRBV12-3/TRBV12-4	CASSLGPTEKLFF	TGTGCCAGCAGTTTAGGCCCGACAGAAAAACTGTTTTTT
-	-	TRBJ2-5	TRBV7-9	CASSPAHSGGGYQETQYF	TGTGCCAGCAGCCCAGCCCATAGCGGAGGGGGGTACCAAGAGACCCAGTACTTC
few	TRBD1	TRBJ1-1	TRBV6-1	CASSNTGELNTEAFF	TGTGCCAGCAGTAATACAGGGGAACTGAACACTGAAGCTTTCTTT
many	TRBD2	TRBJ2-3	TRBV6-1	CASSDPGGRGTDTQYF	TGTGCCAGCAGTGATCCGGGAGGGAGGGGCACAGATACGCAGTATTTT
many	TRBD1	TRBJ2-5	TRBV6-1	CASSSARDSYLESQYF	TGTGCCAGCAGTTCCGCCCGGGACAGCTATTTAGAGTCCCAGTACTTC
many	-	TRBJ2-7	TRBV20-1	CSARKRPDSYEQYF	TGCAGTGCTAGGAAGCGGCCCGACTCCTACGAGCAGTACTTC
many	-	TRBJ2-3	TRBV18	CASSPRPTSTDTQYF	TGTGCCAGCTCACCACGGCCCACCAGCACAGATACGCAGTATTTT
-	-	TRBJ2-6	TRBV7-9	CASSLEGGPGANVLTF	TGTGCCAGCAGCTTAGAAGGGGGTCCCGGGGCCAACGTCCTGACTTTC
few	TRBD1	TRBJ1-1	TRBV11-2	CASSSPGQGALGEAFF	TGTGCCAGCAGCTCCCCGGGACAGGGGGCGTTGGGTGAAGCTTTCTTT
many	-	TRBJ1-5	TRBV6-1	CASSEGWSMQPQHF	TGTGCCAGCAGTGAAGGGTGGAGCATGCAGCCCCAGCATTTT
-	-	TRBJ2-5	TRBV10-3	CAISERPGSDGETQYF	TGTGCCATCAGTGAGCGCCCGGGATCCGATGGGGAGACCCAGTACTTC
-	TRBD1	TRBJ2-3	TRBV5-4	CASSRTGTGLTDTQYF	TGTGCCAGCAGCCGAACCGGGACAGGGCTCACAGATACGCAGTATTTT
-	-	TRBJ1-2	TRBV19	CASSPTTGPNYGYTF	TGTGCCAGTAGTCCTACGACAGGCCCCAACTATGGCTACACCTTC
-	TRBD2	TRBJ2-7	TRBV6-2/TRBV6-3	CASSSISGGGHEQYF	TGTGCCAGCAGTTCTATTAGCGGGGGAGGCCACGAGCAGTACTTC
many	-	TRBJ2-3	TRBV12-3/TRBV12-4	CASSTIWDTQYF	TGTGCCAGCAGTACCATCTGGGATACGCAGTATTTT
-	TRBD1	TRBJ1-5	TRBV7-3	CASSFGTGASNQPQHF	TGTGCCAGCAGCTTTGGGACAGGGGCCAGCAATCAGCCCCAGCATTTT
many	TRBD2	TRBJ2-2	TRBV29-1	CSVEDPLAARTNTGELFF	TGCAGCGTTGAAGATCCACTAGCGGCCCGGACCAACACCGGGGAGCTGTTTTTT
many	TRBD2	TRBJ2-7	TRBV3-1	CASSQVGTSVTYEQYF	TGTGCCAGCAGCCAAGTCGGGACTAGCGTTACCTACGAGCAGTACTTC
many	-	TRBJ2-1	TRBV12-5	CASGPGGGPAYNEQFF	TGTGCTAGTGGGCCTGGAGGGGGACCGGCTTACAATGAGCAGTTCTTC
many	-	TRBJ1-2	TRBV3-1	CASSQAGGQRSGYTF	TGTGCCAGCAGCCAAGCCGGGGGCCAAAGGAGTGGCTACACCTTC